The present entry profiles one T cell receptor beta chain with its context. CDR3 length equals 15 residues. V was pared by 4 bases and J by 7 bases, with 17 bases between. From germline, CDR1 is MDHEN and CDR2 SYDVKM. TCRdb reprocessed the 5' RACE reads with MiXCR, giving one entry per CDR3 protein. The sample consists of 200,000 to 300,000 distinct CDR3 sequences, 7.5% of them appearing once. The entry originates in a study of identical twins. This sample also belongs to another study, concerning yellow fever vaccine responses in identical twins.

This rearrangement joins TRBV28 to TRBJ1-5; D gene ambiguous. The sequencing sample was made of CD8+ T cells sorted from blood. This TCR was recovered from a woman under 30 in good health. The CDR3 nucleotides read TGTGCCAGCAGTTCGCGGCGGGAGGGCCGGCAGCCCCAGCATTTT. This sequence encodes CASSSRREGRQPQHF.